This entry lists 22 T cell receptor beta chains sequenced from one sample in a study of blood T cell repertoires in COVID-19. The method was immunoSEQ multiplex PCR; TCRdb's version includes in-frame clones alone and lacks a portion of them. The sample holds under 200,000 clones, 86% seen once. Material: peripheral blood. These receptors came from a man over 45 with active or convalescent COVID-19.

The chain has TRBV5-6 and TRBJ2-1; 10 nucleotides line up with TRBD2. Trimming at V came to 3 bases and at J to 2 bases, leaving 11 bases not matched to a gene. The CDR3 consists of 18 residues. The V gene's germline CDR1 is SGHDT and CDR2 YYEEEE. The CDR3 coding sequence is TGTGCCAGCAGCTGGGCAGGACTAGCGGAAAAAGCCTACAATGAGCAGTTCTTC. Translating it yields CASSWAGLAEKAYNEQFF.

The CDR3 is CASSWGQGRGETQYF. In nucleotides, the CDR3 is TGTGCCAGCAGCTGGGGACAGGGAAGAGGAGAGACCCAGTACTTC. The chain employs TRBV5-6 and TRBJ2-5, with 9 bases matching TRBD1. CDR3 size: 15 residues. V shed 3 bases, J shed 4 bases, and the junction held 7 bases outside the gene matches. CDR1 is SGHDT and CDR2 is YYEEEE in the germline V gene. Full variable domain (rest looked up from reference TRBV5-6 and TRBJ2-5): DAGVTQSPTHLIKTRGQQVTLRCSPKSGHDTVSWYQQALGQGPQFIFQYYEEEERQRGNFPDRFSGHQFPNYSSELNVNALLLGDSALYLCASSWGQGRGETQYFGPGTRLLVL.

The CDR3 bases are TGCGCCAGCAGCCAGGGATCCAGCTCCTACAATGAGCAGTTCTTC. Translation gives CASSQGSSSYNEQFF. The chain has TRBV5-1 and TRBJ2-1, with TRBD1 as a possible D gene (5 bases). There are 15 residues in the CDR3. CDR1 and CDR2 (germline): SGHRS, YFSETQ. The V and J ends lost 4 bases and 0 bases respectively, with 11 bases between them. Together with reference TRBV5-1 and TRBJ2-1, the CDR3 gives the full variable domain: KAGVTQTPRYLIKTRGQQVTLSCSPISGHRSVSWYQQTPGQGLQFLFEYFSETQRNKGNFPGRFSGRQFSNSRSEMNVSTLELGDSALYLCASSQGSSSYNEQFFGPGTRLTVL.

V gene TRBV10-3 combines with J gene TRBJ1-1; 8 positions match TRBD1. V shed 4 bases and J 4 bases; nucleotides not matched to a gene: 14. Germline CDR1 reads ENHRY; CDR2 reads SYGVKD. The CDR3 has 17 residues. As DNA, the CDR3 is TGTGCCATCAGTGGACAGGGGCAACCAAGGTCCGGCACTGAAGCTTTCTTT. It is translated as CAISGQGQPRSGTEAFF.

The J gene is TRBJ2-1, the V gene TRBV19; 7 nucleotides match TRBD2. Germline V lookup: CDR1 LNHDA, CDR2 SQIVND (reference sequence). CDR3 length: 14 amino acids. After removal of 6 bases from V and 8 bases from J, the junction contained 10 bases not matched to a gene. As DNA, the CDR3 is TGTGCCAGTAGCCGCCTCTTTCGGGGGGATGAGCAGTTCTTC. Translation gives CASSRLFRGDEQFF.

The gene calls are TRBV5-4 and TRBJ1-4; 8 positions match TRBD1. The germline V gene encodes CDR1 SGHNT and CDR2 YYREEE (reference sequence). After removal of 3 bases from V and 0 bases from J, the junction contained 10 bases not matched to a gene. The CDR3 runs 18 residues. The CDR3 DNA reads TGTGCCAGCAGCTCGGCGCGGGACAGGTTAACAACTAATGAAAAACTGTTTTTT. Its protein product is CASSSARDRLTTNEKLFF.

This clone has more than one count but fewer than ten. This chain connects TRBV15 to TRBJ1-1; the D gene is possibly TRBD1 (5 bases). Germline V CDR1 and CDR2: LNHNV, YYDKDF (reference sequence). CDR3 size: 14 residues. Trimming stripped 0 bases from V and 6 bases from J, with 11 bases between. CDR3 nucleotide sequence: TGTGCCACCAGCAGAGATCCAGGGATCGCTGAAGCTTTCTTT. Translated, it gives CATSRDPGIAEAFF.

This chain connects TRBV6-5 to TRBJ2-1, with D possibly being TRBD2 (5 bases). V lost 0 bases, J lost 11 bases, and 17 bases lay in between. The CDR3 totals 15 residues. Germline V lookup: CDR1 MNHEY, CDR2 SVGAGI. The CDR3 coding sequence is TGTGCCAGCAGTTACTCGGCGGGCGGAGCGGTTCAGCAGTTCTTC. Protein product: CASSYSAGGAVQQFF.

The chain is built from TRBV3-1 (or the pseudogene TRBV3-2) and TRBJ2-5; the D gene is possibly TRBD2 (5 bases). This CDR3 has 11 residues. Germline V gene lookup returns CDR1 LGHDT and CDR2 YNNKEL (reference sequence). V was cut by 2 bases and J by 10 bases, with 8 bases left in between. The CDR3 sequence: CASSQYRDQYF. CDR3 DNA sequence: TGTGCCAGCAGCCAATACCGGGACCAGTACTTC.

This sequence joins TRBV15 and TRBJ1-5; D is unresolved. Germline V gives CDR1 LNHNV, CDR2 YYDKDF (reference sequence). V lost 3 bases, J lost 6 bases, and 6 bases lay in between. The CDR3 spans 12 residues. The CDR3 is CATSSEIQPQHF. In nucleotides, the CDR3 is TGTGCCACCAGCAGTGAGATTCAGCCCCAGCATTTT.

This chain connects TRBV4-3 to TRBJ2-2, with D perhaps matching TRBD2 (5 bases). Germline assignment: CDR1 LGHNA and CDR2 YSLEER. The CDR3 runs 14 residues. Trimming pared 3 bases from V and 5 bases from J, leaving 10 bases between. CDR3 nucleotide sequence: TGCGCCAGCAGCCAGGATACTAGGACCGGGGAGCTGTTTTTT. Translated: CASSQDTRTGELFF.

The rearrangement joins TRBV27 to TRBJ1-6; 8 bases match TRBD1. Germline V gene data show CDR1 as MNHEY and CDR2 as SMNVEV (reference sequence). J lost 10 bases, V lost 3 bases, and 11 bases had no gene match. The CDR3 length is 16 residues. CDR3 in DNA: TGTGCCAGCAGTTTCCACCCCAGGACAGGGTCCTCACCCCTCCACTTT. It translates to CASSFHPRTGSSPLHF.

CDR3 sequence reads: CAATTGELFF. The CDR3 DNA reads TGTGCCGCCACAACCGGGGAGCTGTTTTTT. The chain employs TRBV30 and TRBJ2-2; D call uncertain. The CDR3 has 10 amino acids. The V end lost 8 bases, the J end lost 5 bases, and 6 bases lay between the germline ends. Germline assignment: CDR1 GTSNPN and CDR2 SVGIG (reference sequence).

This chain uses TRBV11-3 with TRBJ1-1; maybe TRBD1 (5 bases). Trimming stripped 2 bases from V and 0 bases from J, with 7 bases between. CDR1 is SGHNT, CDR2 YENEEA, per germline. This CDR3 region has 14 residues. The CDR3 is CASSLQGLNTEAFF. CDR3 DNA sequence: TGTGCCAGCAGCTTACAGGGTTTGAACACTGAAGCTTTCTTT. Full variable domain (outside the CDR3, taken from reference TRBV11-3 and TRBJ1-1): EAGVVQSPRYKIIEKKQPVAFWCNPISGHNTLYWYLQNLGQGPELLIRYENEEAVDDSQLPKDRFSAERLKGVDSTLKIQPAELGDSAVYLCASSLQGLNTEAFFGQGTRLTVV.

The chain carries TRBV5-1 and TRBJ1-2; D is possibly TRBD1 (6 bases). The CDR3 loop spans 14 amino acids. Germline CDR1 and CDR2: SGHRS and YFSETQ. V dropped 0 bases and J dropped 4 bases, with 10 bases sitting between them. CDR3 region: CASSLETGTYGYTF. In DNA, the CDR3 is TGCGCCAGCAGCTTGGAAACAGGGACCTATGGCTACACCTTC.

Concerning this clone itself: The germline gene is not matched at one end of the junction; a read error may be the cause. The chain joins TRBV7-7 to TRBJ2-5, with D hard to call. This CDR3 has 12 amino acids. CDR1 SSHAT and CDR2 FNYEAQ come from the germline V gene (reference sequence). The CDR3 here is CASSSNRETQYF. The CDR3 DNA reads TGTGCTAGCAGTTCAAACCGGGAGACCCAGTACTTC.

This chain links TRBV5-4 with TRBJ2-5, with D maybe TRBD1 (6 bases). The CDR3 contains 13 residues. Trimming pared 2 bases from V and 5 bases from J, leaving 10 bases between. Germline V gene sequence: CDR1 SGHNT, CDR2 YYREEE (reference sequence). CDR3 in DNA: TGTGCCAGCAGCTTAAGCCAGGGGGAGACCCAGTACTTC. It translates to CASSLSQGETQYF.

The chain is built from TRBV4-2 and TRBJ2-3; the match to TRBD2 covers 9 bases. This CDR3 comprises 15 residues. After removal of 4 bases from V and 0 bases from J, the junction contained 2 bases not matched to a gene. Per germline, CDR1 LGHNA and CDR2 YNFKEQ. The CDR3 nucleotides read TGTGCCAGCAGCCCTAGCGGGGTTAGCACAGATACGCAGTATTTT. Protein product: CASSPSGVSTDTQYF.

This rearrangement joins TRBV18 to TRBJ1-1; D is undetermined. V was shortened by 1 base and J by 2 bases, with 8 bases between the two germline ends. In germline, CDR1 is KGHSH, CDR2 LQKENI. The CDR3 runs to 14 residues. The CDR3 region has the DNA TGTGCCAGCTCACCACTCGTGACAAACACTGAAGCTTTCTTT. Translated, it gives CASSPLVTNTEAFF.

The chain employs TRBV11-3 and TRBJ1-6; D unclear. The V end was cut by 5 bases, the J end by 8 bases, with 22 bases between. CDR1 and CDR2 from the germline V gene are SGHNT and YENEEA. The CDR3 loop spans 17 amino acids. CDR3 region: CASSLAVYGLTDSPLHF. CDR3 bases: TGTGCCAGCAGCCTCGCGGTTTACGGGTTAACCGATTCACCCCTCCACTTT.

The chain employs TRBV14 and TRBJ1-4; no definite D call. CDR3 size: 14 residues. Germline V CDR1 and CDR2: SGHDN, FVKESK. Trimming left V 0 bases short and J 8 bases short, with 10 bases between. The CDR3 DNA reads TGTGCCAGCAGCCAAGATCCCTCAGTGGAAAAACTGTTTTTT. Protein sequence: CASSQDPSVEKLFF.

The chain couples TRBV9 to TRBJ2-3; possibly TRBD1 for D (8 bases). V lost 0 bases and J 5 bases, leaving 19 bases between the germline ends. There are 17 residues in the CDR3. From germline, CDR1 is SGDLS and CDR2 YYNGEE. The CDR3 loop is CASSVVGRAGGGDTQYF. CDR3 nucleotides: TGTGCCAGCAGCGTAGTAGGGAGGGCAGGGGGCGGAGATACGCAGTATTTT.